The 26 T cell receptor beta chains listed next were all sequenced from one sample in a study of blood T cell repertoires in COVID-19. Profiling relied on immunoSEQ multiplex PCR, and the TCRdb table lists in-frame clones only, not all of them. Among around 330,000 clones, approximately 88% were seen once, and the ten largest hold about 1.5%. Sequencing input: peripheral blood. Receptors were obtained from a woman in her 30s with COVID-19, enrolled during active disease.

The rearrangement uses TRBV9 and TRBJ1-2; 7 nucleotides agree with TRBD1. The CDR3 sequence is 16 residues long. After removal of 7 bases from V and 0 bases from J, the junction contained 12 bases not matched to a gene. CDR1 is SGDLS and CDR2 is YYNGEE in the germline V gene. The CDR3, as DNA: TGTGCCAGCGGGAAGGGGGCGCAGGGCCCTAACTATGGCTACACCTTC. Its protein is CASGKGAQGPNYGYTF.

V usage is TRBV5-1 and J usage is TRBJ2-3; 12 bases fit TRBD2. The CDR3 loop spans 17 amino acids. V lost 3 bases, J lost 5 bases, and 10 bases stayed unmatched. Looked up from germline, CDR1 is SGHRS and CDR2 is YFSETQ. The CDR3 protein is CASSSRPTTSGGDTQYF. The CDR3 DNA reads TGCGCCAGCAGCTCCCGGCCAACGACTAGCGGGGGAGATACGCAGTATTTT.

The chain carries TRBV5-1 and TRBJ2-7; perhaps TRBD2 as D (7 bases). The CDR3 length is 15 residues. CDR1 and CDR2 from the germline V gene are SGHRS and YFSETQ. Trimming removed 7 bases at V and 5 bases at J, with 22 bases between. CDR3 loop: CASGGEFGTKNEQYF. The CDR3 DNA is TGCGCCAGCGGGGGCGAGTTCGGGACTAAGAACGAGCAGTACTTC.

CDR3: CASSDRQGINSPLHF. CDR3 DNA: TGTGCCAGCAGTGACCGACAGGGGATTAATTCACCCCTCCACTTT. The rearrangement uses TRBV6-1 and TRBJ1-6; 8 nucleotides align to TRBD1. Germline lookup yields CDR1 MNHNS and CDR2 SASEGT. This CDR3 has 15 residues. With 3 bases clipped from V and 6 bases from J, the junction kept 4 bases outside the gene matches.

This sequence joins TRBV7-2 and TRBJ2-5; 8 nucleotides match TRBD2. This CDR3 has 17 residues. Trimming at V came to 2 bases and at J to 1 base, leaving 9 bases not matched to a gene. In germline, CDR1 is SGHTA, CDR2 FQGNSA. The CDR3 DNA sequence: TGTGCCAGCAGCTTACAGGGTAGCGGGGCACGCCAAGAGACCCAGTACTTC. Amino acid sequence: CASSLQGSGARQETQYF.

The chain combines TRBV19 with TRBJ1-2, with D possibly being TRBD1 (6 bases). This CDR3 region has 14 residues. Trimming shortened V by 5 bases and J by 4 bases, and 14 bases separated the two germline ends. Germline assignment: CDR1 LNHDA and CDR2 SQIVND (reference sequence). CDR3 in DNA: TGTGCCAGTAGTGTCCGGGACACTCCCTATGGCTACACCTTC. This translates into CASSVRDTPYGYTF.

This clone was seen more than once but under ten times. This chain joins TRBV5-1 and TRBJ2-7; D perhaps matches TRBD2 (6 bases). The CDR3 loop spans 15 amino acids. Germline V gene lookup returns CDR1 SGHRS and CDR2 YFSETQ. V lost 6 bases to trimming and J lost 2 bases, with 18 bases between them. The DNA for the CDR3 is TGCGCCAGCACCCACGGGACGGGAGACACCTACGAGCAGTACTTC. Protein product: CASTHGTGDTYEQYF.

The chain combines TRBV11-2 with TRBJ1-1; no firm D call. Germline V gene lookup returns CDR1 SGHAT and CDR2 FQNNGV. This CDR3 spans 18 amino acids. Trimming pared 6 bases from V and 1 base from J, leaving 24 bases between. CDR3 in DNA: TGTGCCAGCAGTCCGGGGTGGAGCCGTCGCCGAGAGAACACTGAAGCTTTCTTT. Its translation is CASSPGWSRRRENTEAFF.

This clone was seen a few times. The chain uses TRBV3-1 (or the pseudogene TRBV3-2) and TRBJ1-1, with TRBD1 matching 7 bases. Trimming cost V 5 bases and J 0 bases; bases outside gene matches: 3. The CDR3 covers 14 residues. Germline CDR1 and CDR2: LGHDT and YNNKEL (reference sequence). In nucleotides, the CDR3 is TGTGCCAGCAGCTCCGGGACAGTGAACACTGAAGCTTTCTTT. Protein product: CASSSGTVNTEAFF.

The CDR3 reads CASSLPGQQDYGYTF. The CDR3 DNA sequence: TGTGCCAGCTCACTGCCGGGACAGCAAGACTATGGCTACACCTTC. The rearrangement links TRBV18 to TRBJ1-2; 7 nucleotides line up with TRBD1. The V and J ends lost 4 bases and 3 bases, in that order; junction bases with no gene match: 8. The CDR3 loop spans 15 amino acids. Germline-derived CDR1 and CDR2 are KGHSH and LQKENI.

The chain uses TRBV9 and TRBJ2-5; TRBD2 aligns across 8 bases. Germline CDR1 SGDLS, CDR2 YYNGEE. This CDR3 has 13 residues. Trimming took 5 bases from V and 5 from J; bases not matched to a gene: 5. CDR3 sequence reads: CASSSAGVETQYF. In DNA, the CDR3 is TGTGCCAGCAGTTCAGCGGGGGTTGAGACCCAGTACTTC.

The chain uses TRBV19 and TRBJ2-7; 9 positions match TRBD1. Trimming took 3 bases from V and 7 from J; bases not matched to a gene: 1. This CDR3 has 12 residues. Germline V gives CDR1 LNHDA, CDR2 SQIVND (reference sequence). CDR3 in DNA: TGTGCCAGTAGTATGACAGGGGGTGAGCAGTACTTC. Amino acid sequence: CASSMTGGEQYF.

The table lists this clone with a count of one. The chain couples TRBV10-3 to TRBJ2-7; TRBD1 aligns across 10 bases. CDR3 size: 13 residues. J gave up 5 bases and V 6 bases, and 4 bases lay outside the gene matches. In germline, CDR1 is ENHRY, CDR2 SYGVKD. CDR3 in DNA: TGTGCCATCAGCCGGGACAGGGGCGACGAGCAGTACGTC. Protein sequence: CAISRDRGDEQYV.

This chain uses TRBV6-2 or TRBV6-3 with TRBJ2-3; 15 bases fit TRBD2. CDR3 size: 18 residues. CDR1 is MNHEY, CDR2 SVGEGT, per germline. V dropped 1 base and J dropped 3; count of bases not matched to a gene: 5. The CDR3 is CASSYWGTSGGITDTQYF. CDR3 coding DNA: TGTGCCAGCAGTTACTGGGGGACTAGCGGGGGGATAACAGATACGCAGTATTTT.

The V gene is TRBV13, the J gene TRBJ1-2, with D perhaps matching TRBD1 (5 bases). This CDR3 is built from 14 residues. Trimming pared 3 bases from V and 2 bases from J, leaving 10 bases between. Germline V gives CDR1 PRHDT, CDR2 FYEKMQ (reference sequence). The CDR3 spells CASSLEGLNYGYTF. CDR3 coding DNA: TGTGCCAGCAGCTTGGAGGGACTCAACTATGGCTACACCTTC.

The V call is TRBV5-1, the J call TRBJ1-4; perhaps TRBD1 as D (5 bases). The CDR3 runs 15 residues. V lost 4 bases and J lost 4, with 14 bases in between. CDR1 and CDR2 (germline): SGHRS, YFSETQ. Here the CDR3 reads CASSPGRGNNEKLFF. Written as DNA, the CDR3 is TGCGCCAGCAGCCCCGGAAGGGGAAATAATGAAAAACTGTTTTTT.

This rearrangement joins TRBV30 to TRBJ2-3; 7 bases align to TRBD1. Trimming took 3 bases from V and 4 from J; bases not matched to a gene: 7. Germline loops: CDR1 GTSNPN, CDR2 SVGIG (reference sequence). The CDR3 spans 14 residues. The CDR3 here is CAWSKTGFSDTQYF. CDR3 bases: TGTGCCTGGAGCAAGACAGGGTTTTCAGATACGCAGTATTTT.

V and J are TRBV6-8 and TRBJ2-7, with a possible D match to TRBD2 (6 bases). Germline V lookup: CDR1 MNHGY, CDR2 SAAAGT. Trimming removed 11 bases from V and 3 bases from J, with 14 bases in between. The CDR3 spans 12 residues. As DNA, the CDR3 is TGTGCCCGGCCCCGGAGGGTCTACGAGCAGTACGTC. It codes for CARPRRVYEQYV.

The table lists this clone with a count of one. This chain links TRBV5-1 with TRBJ1-3; the match to TRBD1 covers 9 bases. Germline CDR1 and CDR2: SGHRS and YFSETQ. The ends lost 3 bases at V and 4 bases at J; junction bases unmatched: 2. The CDR3 is made up of 14 amino acids. The CDR3 reads CASSSGTGGNTIYF. The CDR3 region has the DNA TGCGCCAGCAGCTCCGGGACAGGGGGAAACACCATATATTTT.

The gene calls are TRBV7-3 and TRBJ2-3; 7 bases are shared with TRBD2. CDR3 length equals 15 residues. V dropped 3 bases and J dropped 4; count of bases not matched to a gene: 7. Germline CDR1 reads SGHTA; CDR2 reads FQGTGA. Here the CDR3 reads CASSFYGGSADTQYF. CDR3 nucleotides: TGTGCCAGCAGCTTTTACGGGGGGTCAGCAGATACGCAGTATTTT.

In its sample, this clone was seen once. The chain carries TRBV3-1 (or the pseudogene TRBV3-2) and TRBJ2-1; the D gene is possibly TRBD2 (6 bases). The CDR3 runs 15 residues. V dropped 7 bases and J dropped 3 bases, with 16 bases sitting between them. CDR1 and CDR2 (germline): LGHDT, YNNKEL (reference sequence). CDR3 DNA sequence: TGTGCCAGCACCCCCGGACTAAAGTACTACAATGAGCAGTTCTTC. Translated: CASTPGLKYYNEQFF.

The chain is built from TRBV29-1 and TRBJ1-3, with TRBD1 matching 7 bases. J was trimmed by 0 bases and V by 5 bases; bases with no gene match: 13. In germline, CDR1 is SQVTM, CDR2 ANQGSEA. There are 17 residues in the CDR3. The CDR3 nucleotides are TGCAGCGTTCGAGGGACAGAGACTTCCACCTCTGGAAACACCATATATTTT. It yields the protein CSVRGTETSTSGNTIYF.

The chain combines TRBV4-3 with TRBJ2-1; maybe TRBD2 (5 bases). The CDR3 runs 16 residues. Trimming removed 4 bases at V and 9 bases at J, with 22 bases between. In germline, CDR1 is LGHNA, CDR2 YSLEER. The CDR3 nucleotides are TGCGCCAGCAGCCGAAAGGTACTAGAACGCGGTATTGAGCAGTTCTTC. Translated, it gives CASSRKVLERGIEQFF.

CDR3 DNA sequence: TGTGCCAGCAGCTTAGGGACATTAGCCAAAAACATTCAGTACTTC. Its translation: CASSLGTLAKNIQYF. The chain employs TRBV7-9 and TRBJ2-4; D may be TRBD1 (5 bases). The CDR3 is made up of 15 amino acids. V dropped 1 base and J dropped 0 bases, with 7 bases sitting between them. CDR1 is SEHNR and CDR2 is FQNEAQ in the germline V gene (reference sequence).

This clone turned up a few times. This chain joins TRBV18 and TRBJ1-4; D is perhaps TRBD1 (5 bases). This CDR3 region has 16 residues. In germline, CDR1 is KGHSH, CDR2 LQKENI. The V gene lost 5 bases and the J gene lost 6 bases, with 19 bases spanning the gap. The CDR3 loop reads CASSSRSQGSDEKLFF. The CDR3 DNA follows: TGTGCCAGCTCATCACGGTCCCAGGGTTCCGATGAAAAACTGTTTTTT.

The chain's CDR3 is CAISDTGGPVDTQYF. The DNA of the CDR3 is TGTGCCATCAGTGATACGGGGGGGCCGGTAGATACGCAGTATTTT. This sequence joins TRBV10-3 and TRBJ2-3; the match to TRBD2 covers 8 bases. CDR1 ENHRY and CDR2 SYGVKD come from the germline V gene. Unmatched junction bases numbered 7, after V lost 3 bases and J lost 5 bases. The CDR3 sequence is 15 residues long.